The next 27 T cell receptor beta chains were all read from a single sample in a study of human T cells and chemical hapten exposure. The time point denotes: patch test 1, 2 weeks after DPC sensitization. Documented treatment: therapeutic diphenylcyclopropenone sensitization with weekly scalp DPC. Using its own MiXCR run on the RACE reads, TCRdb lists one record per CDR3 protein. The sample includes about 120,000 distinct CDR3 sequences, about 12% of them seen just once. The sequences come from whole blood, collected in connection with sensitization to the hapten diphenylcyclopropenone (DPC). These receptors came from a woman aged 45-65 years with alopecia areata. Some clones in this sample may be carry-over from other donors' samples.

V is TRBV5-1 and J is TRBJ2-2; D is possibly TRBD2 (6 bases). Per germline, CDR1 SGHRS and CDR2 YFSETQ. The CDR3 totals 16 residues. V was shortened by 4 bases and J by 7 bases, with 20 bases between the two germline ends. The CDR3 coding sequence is TGCGCCAGCAGCAGGGCGGGGAGCGGGTTCGTCGGGGAGCTGTTTTTT. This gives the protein CASSRAGSGFVGELFF. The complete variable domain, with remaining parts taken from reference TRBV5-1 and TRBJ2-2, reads KAGVTQTPRYLIKTRGQQVTLSCSPISGHRSVSWYQQTPGQGLQFLFEYFSETQRNKGNFPGRFSGRQFSNSRSEMNVSTLELGDSALYLCASSRAGSGFVGELFFGEGSRLTVL.

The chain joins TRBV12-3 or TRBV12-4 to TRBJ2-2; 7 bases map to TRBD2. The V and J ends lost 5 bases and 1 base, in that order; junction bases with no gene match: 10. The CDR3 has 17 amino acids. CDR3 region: CASSPIKSSGNTGELFF. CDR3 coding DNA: TGTGCCAGCAGTCCCATTAAGTCTAGCGGGAACACCGGGGAGCTGTTTTTT.

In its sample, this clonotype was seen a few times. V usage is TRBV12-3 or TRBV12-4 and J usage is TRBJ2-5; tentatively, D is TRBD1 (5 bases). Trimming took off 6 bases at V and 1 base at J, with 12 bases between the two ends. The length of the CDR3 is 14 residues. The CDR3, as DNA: TGTGCCAGCAGACCGACAGATTTCCAAGAGACCCAGTACTTC. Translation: CASRPTDFQETQYF.

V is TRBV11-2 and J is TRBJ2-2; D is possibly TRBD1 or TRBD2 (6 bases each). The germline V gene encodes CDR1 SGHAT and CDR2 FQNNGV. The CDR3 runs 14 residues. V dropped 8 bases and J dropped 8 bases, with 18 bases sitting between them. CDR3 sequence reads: CASVQGRTQGELFF. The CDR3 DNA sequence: TGTGCCAGCGTTCAGGGGAGGACCCAGGGGGAGCTGTTTTTT.

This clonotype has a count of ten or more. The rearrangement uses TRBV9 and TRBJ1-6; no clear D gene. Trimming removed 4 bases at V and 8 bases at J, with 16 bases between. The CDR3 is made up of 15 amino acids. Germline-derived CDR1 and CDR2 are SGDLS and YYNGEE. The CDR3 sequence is CASSPGGFLDSPLHF. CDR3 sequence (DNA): TGTGCCAGCAGCCCTGGCGGGTTCTTGGATTCACCCCTCCACTTT.

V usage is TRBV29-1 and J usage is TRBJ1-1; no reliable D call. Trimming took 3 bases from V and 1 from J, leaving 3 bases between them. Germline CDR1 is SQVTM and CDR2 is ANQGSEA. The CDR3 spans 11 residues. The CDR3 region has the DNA TGCAGCGTTGATGGGAACACTGAAGCTTTCTTT. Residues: CSVDGNTEAFF.

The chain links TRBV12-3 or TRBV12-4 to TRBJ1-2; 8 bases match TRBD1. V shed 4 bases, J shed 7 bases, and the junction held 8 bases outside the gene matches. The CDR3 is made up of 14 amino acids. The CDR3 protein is CASSSQGALVGYTF. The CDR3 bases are TGTGCCAGCAGTTCGCAGGGGGCGCTGGTTGGCTACACCTTC.

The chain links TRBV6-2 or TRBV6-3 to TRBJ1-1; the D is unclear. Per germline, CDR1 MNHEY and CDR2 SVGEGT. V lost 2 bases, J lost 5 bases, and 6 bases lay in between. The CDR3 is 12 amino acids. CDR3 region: CASSYPRTEAFF. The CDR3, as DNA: TGTGCCAGCAGTTACCCCCGAACTGAAGCTTTCTTT.

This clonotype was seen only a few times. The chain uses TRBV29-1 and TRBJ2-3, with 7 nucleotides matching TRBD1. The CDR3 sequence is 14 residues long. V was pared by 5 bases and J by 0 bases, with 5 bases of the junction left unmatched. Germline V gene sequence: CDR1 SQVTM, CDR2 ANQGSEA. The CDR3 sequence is CSVNRGSSTDTQYF. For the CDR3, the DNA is TGCAGCGTTAACAGGGGTTCGAGCACAGATACGCAGTATTTT.

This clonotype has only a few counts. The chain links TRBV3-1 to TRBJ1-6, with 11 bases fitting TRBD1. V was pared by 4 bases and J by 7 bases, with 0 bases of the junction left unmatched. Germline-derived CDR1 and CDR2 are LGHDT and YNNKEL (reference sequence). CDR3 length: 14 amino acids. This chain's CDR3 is CASSRDRGNSPLHF. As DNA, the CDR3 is TGTGCCAGCAGCCGGGACAGGGGGAATTCACCCCTCCACTTT.

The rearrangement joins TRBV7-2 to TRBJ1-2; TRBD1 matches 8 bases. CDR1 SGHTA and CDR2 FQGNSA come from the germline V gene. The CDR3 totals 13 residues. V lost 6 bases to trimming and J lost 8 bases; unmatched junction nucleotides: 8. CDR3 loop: CASSFGQGGGYTF. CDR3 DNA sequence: TGTGCCAGCAGTTTCGGACAGGGCGGAGGCTACACCTTC.

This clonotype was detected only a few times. The DNA for the CDR3 is TGTGCCAGCTCACCAAGGGACAGAGCGAGTGATGAAAAACTGTTTTTT. Translated, it gives CASSPRDRASDEKLFF. The V and J genes are TRBV18 and TRBJ1-4; the match to TRBD1 covers 7 bases. CDR3 length: 16 residues. V shed 2 bases and J 6 bases; nucleotides not matched to a gene: 9. Germline V gene data show CDR1 as KGHSH and CDR2 as LQKENI.

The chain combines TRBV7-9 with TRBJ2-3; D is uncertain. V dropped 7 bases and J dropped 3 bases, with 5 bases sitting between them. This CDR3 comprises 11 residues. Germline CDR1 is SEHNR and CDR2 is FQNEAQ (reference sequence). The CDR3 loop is CASIMTDTQYF. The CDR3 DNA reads TGTGCCAGCATCATGACAGATACGCAGTATTTT.

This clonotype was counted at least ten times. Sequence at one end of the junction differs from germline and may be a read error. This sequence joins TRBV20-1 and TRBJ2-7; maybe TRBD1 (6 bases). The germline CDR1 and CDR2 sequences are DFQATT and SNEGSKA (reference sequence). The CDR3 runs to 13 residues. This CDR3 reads CSASAGGAYERYF. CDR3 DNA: TGCAGTGCTAGCGCTGGGGGCGCCTACGAGCGGTACTTC.

The CDR3 sequence is CASSVAGRTGEETQYF. In DNA form, the CDR3 reads TGTGCCAGCAGCGTAGCTGGGAGGACAGGCGAAGAGACCCAGTACTTC. The J gene is TRBJ2-5, the V gene TRBV9, with a weak D call TRBD1 (7 bases). This CDR3 has 16 residues. Germline V gene data show CDR1 as SGDLS and CDR2 as YYNGEE. The germline V and J ends were trimmed by 0 bases and 3 bases, with 15 bases remaining between them.

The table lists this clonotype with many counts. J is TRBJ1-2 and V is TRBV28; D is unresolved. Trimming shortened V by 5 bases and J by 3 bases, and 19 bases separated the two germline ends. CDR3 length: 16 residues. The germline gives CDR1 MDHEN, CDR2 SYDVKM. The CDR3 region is CASSPPGPARDYGYTF. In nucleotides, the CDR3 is TGTGCCAGCAGTCCACCTGGCCCCGCCCGCGACTATGGCTACACCTTC.

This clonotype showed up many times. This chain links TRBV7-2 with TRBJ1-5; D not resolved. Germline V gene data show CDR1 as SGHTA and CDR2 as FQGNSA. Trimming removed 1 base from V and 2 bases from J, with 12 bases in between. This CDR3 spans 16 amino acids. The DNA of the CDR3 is TGTGCCAGCAGCTTAGAGGTGGGGTTGGGCAATCAGCCCCAGCATTTT. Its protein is CASSLEVGLGNQPQHF. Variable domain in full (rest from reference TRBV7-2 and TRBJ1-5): GAGVSQSPSNKVTEKGKDVELRCDPISGHTALYWYRQSLGQGLEFLIYFQGNSAPDKSGLPSDRFSAERTGGSVSTLTIQRTQQEDSAVYLCASSLEVGLGNQPQHFGDGTRLSIL.

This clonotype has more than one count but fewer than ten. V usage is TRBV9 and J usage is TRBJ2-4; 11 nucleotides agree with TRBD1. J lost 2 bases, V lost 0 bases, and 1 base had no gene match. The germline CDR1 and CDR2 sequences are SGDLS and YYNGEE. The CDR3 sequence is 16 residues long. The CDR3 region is CASSVEDRGPKNIQYF. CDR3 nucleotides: TGTGCCAGCAGCGTAGAGGACAGGGGGCCCAAAAACATTCAGTACTTC.

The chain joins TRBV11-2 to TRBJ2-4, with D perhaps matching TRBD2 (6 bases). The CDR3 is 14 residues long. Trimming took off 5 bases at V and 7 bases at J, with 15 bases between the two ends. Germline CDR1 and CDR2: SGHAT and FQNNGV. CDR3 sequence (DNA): TGTGCCAGCAGCCCTGGGAGGTTTCGGAACATTCAGTACTTC. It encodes CASSPGRFRNIQYF. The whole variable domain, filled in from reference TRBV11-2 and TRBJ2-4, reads EAGVAQSPRYKIIEKRQSVAFWCNPISGHATLYWYQQILGQGPKLLIQFQNNGVVDDSQLPKDRFSAERLKGVDSTLKIQPAKLEDSAVYLCASSPGRFRNIQYFGAGTRLSVL.

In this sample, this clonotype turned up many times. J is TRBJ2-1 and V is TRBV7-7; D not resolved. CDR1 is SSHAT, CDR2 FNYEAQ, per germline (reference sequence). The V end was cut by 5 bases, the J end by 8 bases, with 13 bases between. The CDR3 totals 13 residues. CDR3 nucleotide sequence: TGTGCCAGCAGCCCCGGAAAGGCGGATGAGCAGTTCTTC. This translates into CASSPGKADEQFF. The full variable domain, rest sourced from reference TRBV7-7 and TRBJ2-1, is GAGVSQSPRYKVTKRGQDVTLRCDPISSHATLYWYQQALGQGPEFLTYFNYEAQPDKSGLPSDRFSAERPEGSISTLTIQRTEQRDSAMYRCASSPGKADEQFFGPGTRLTVL.

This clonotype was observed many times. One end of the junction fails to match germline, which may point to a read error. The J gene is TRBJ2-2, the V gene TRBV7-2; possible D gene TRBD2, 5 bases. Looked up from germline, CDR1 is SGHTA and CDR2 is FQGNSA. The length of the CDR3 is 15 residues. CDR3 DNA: TGTGCGAGCAGCCCAGCTCCCGGGAAGGTCGGGGAGCTGTTTTTT. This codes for CASSPAPGKVGELFF.

The CDR3 nucleotides read TGTGCCAGCAGCCGAAGGGCCCAAGAGACCCAGTACTTC. Encoded protein: CASSRRAQETQYF. V is TRBV5-6 and J is TRBJ2-5; D gene unclear. From germline, CDR1 is SGHDT and CDR2 YYEEEE. V was cut by 4 bases and J by 1 base, with 8 bases left in between. The CDR3 extends over 13 amino acids.

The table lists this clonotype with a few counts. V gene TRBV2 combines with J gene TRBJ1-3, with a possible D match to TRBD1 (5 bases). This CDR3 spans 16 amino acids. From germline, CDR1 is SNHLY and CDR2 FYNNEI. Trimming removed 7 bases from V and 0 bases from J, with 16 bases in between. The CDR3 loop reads CASTGRSTYSGNTIYF. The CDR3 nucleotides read TGTGCCAGCACGGGACGGAGCACCTACTCTGGAAACACCATATATTTT.

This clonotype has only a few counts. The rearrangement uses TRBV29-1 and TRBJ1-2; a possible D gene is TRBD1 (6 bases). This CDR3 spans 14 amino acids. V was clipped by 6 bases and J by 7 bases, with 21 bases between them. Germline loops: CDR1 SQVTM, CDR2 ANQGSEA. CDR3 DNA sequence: TGCAGCGTCTTGGAACAGGGCAGCAAAGGTGGCTACACCTTC. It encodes CSVLEQGSKGGYTF.

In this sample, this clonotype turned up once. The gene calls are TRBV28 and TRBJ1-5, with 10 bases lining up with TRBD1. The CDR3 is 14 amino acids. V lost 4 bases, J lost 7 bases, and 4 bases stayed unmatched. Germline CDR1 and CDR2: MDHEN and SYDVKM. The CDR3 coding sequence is TGTGCCAGCAGTTCAGGACAGGGGGAACAGCCCCAGCATTTT. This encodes CASSSGQGEQPQHF.

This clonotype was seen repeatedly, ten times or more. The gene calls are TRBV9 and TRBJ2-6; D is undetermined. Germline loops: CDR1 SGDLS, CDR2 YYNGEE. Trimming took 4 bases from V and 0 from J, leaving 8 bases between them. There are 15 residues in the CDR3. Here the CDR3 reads CASSLRSSGANVLTF. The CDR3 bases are TGTGCCAGCAGCCTCAGAAGCTCTGGGGCCAACGTCCTGACTTTC.

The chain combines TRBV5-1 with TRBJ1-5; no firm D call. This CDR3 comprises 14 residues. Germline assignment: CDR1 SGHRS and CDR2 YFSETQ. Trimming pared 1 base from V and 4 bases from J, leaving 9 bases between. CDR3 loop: CASSLLPGNQPQHF. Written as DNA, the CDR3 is TGCGCCAGCAGCTTGCTTCCCGGGAATCAGCCCCAGCATTTT. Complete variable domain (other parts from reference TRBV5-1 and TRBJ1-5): KAGVTQTPRYLIKTRGQQVTLSCSPISGHRSVSWYQQTPGQGLQFLFEYFSETQRNKGNFPGRFSGRQFSNSRSEMNVSTLELGDSALYLCASSLLPGNQPQHFGDGTRLSIL.